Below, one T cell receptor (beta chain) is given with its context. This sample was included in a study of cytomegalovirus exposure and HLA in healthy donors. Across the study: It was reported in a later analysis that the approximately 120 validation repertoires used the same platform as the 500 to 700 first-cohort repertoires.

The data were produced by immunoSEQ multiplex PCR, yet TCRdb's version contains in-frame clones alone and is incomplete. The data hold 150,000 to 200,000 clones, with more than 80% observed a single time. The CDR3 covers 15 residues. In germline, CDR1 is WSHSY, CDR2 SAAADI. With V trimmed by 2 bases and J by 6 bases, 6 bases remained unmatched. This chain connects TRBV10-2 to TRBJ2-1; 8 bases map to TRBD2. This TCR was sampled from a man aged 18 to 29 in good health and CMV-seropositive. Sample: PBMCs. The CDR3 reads CASSERKRESNEQFF. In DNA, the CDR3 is TGCGCCAGCAGTGAGCGGAAGCGGGAGAGCAATGAGCAGTTCTTC.